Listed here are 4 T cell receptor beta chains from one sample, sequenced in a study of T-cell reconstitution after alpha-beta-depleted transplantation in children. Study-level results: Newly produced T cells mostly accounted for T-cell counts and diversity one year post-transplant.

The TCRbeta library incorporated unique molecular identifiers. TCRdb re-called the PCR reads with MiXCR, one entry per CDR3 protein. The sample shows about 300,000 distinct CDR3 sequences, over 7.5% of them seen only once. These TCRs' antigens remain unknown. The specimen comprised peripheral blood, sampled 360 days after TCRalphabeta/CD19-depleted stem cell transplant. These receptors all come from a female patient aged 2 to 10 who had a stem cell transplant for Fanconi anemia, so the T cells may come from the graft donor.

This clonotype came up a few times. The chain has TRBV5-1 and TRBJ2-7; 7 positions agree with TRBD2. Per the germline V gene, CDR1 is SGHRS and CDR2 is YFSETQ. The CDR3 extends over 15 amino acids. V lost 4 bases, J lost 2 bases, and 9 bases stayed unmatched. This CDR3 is CASSPGGTTPYEQYF. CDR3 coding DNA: TGCGCCAGCAGCCCCGGGGGGACCACGCCCTACGAGCAGTACTTC. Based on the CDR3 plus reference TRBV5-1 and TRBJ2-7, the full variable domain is KAGVTQTPRYLIKTRGQQVTLSCSPISGHRSVSWYQQTPGQGLQFLFEYFSETQRNKGNFPGRFSGRQFSNSRSEMNVSTLELGDSALYLCASSPGGTTPYEQYFGPGTRLTVT.

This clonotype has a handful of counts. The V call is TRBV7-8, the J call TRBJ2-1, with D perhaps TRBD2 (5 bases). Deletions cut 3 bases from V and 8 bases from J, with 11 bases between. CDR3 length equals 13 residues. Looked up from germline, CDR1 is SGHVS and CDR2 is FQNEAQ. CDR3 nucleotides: TGTGCCAGCAGCTTTGGTCACGGGGATGAGCAGTTCTTC. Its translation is CASSFGHGDEQFF.

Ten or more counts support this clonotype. In nucleotides, the CDR3 is TGTGCCAGCAGCTTGGGACTAACCTACGAGCAGTACGTC. Translated, it gives CASSLGLTYEQYV. The gene calls are TRBV13 and TRBJ2-7; 7 nucleotides agree with TRBD2. The CDR3 extends over 13 amino acids. The germline gives CDR1 PRHDT, CDR2 FYEKMQ (reference sequence). V was pared by 3 bases and J by 2 bases, with 1 base of the junction left unmatched.

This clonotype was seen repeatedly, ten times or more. The CDR3 sequence: CASSYLIEPSGNTIYF. The DNA of the CDR3 is TGTGCCAGCAGTTACCTCATTGAGCCCTCTGGAAACACCATATATTTT. V gene TRBV12-3 or TRBV12-4 combines with J gene TRBJ1-3; D is uncertain. The CDR3 consists of 16 residues. Trimming left V 4 bases short and J 0 bases short, with 13 bases between.